This T cell receptor beta chain came from a study of blood T cell repertoires in COVID-19. At the level of the study: Spain, Italy and the United States supplied samples that represented acute and convalescent COVID-19. T cells, B-cell-depleted T cells, or PBMCs provided the cDNA or gDNA that served as material.

In the original workflow: Estimates of nucleated cell counts were drawn from the amplification of reference gene primers. Clones were read by immunoSEQ multiplex PCR, and TCRdb kept only the in-frame ones, dropping some. The V and J calls and clone size were taken over from that table, and D and trimming were inferred from the DNA. The profile shows roughly 300,000 clones, approximately 89% of them singletons. There are 15 residues in the CDR3. The J segment lost 4 bases and the V segment lost 4 bases, leaving 3 bases of the junction unmatched. Germline CDR1 SNHLY, CDR2 FYNNEI. A single count supports this clone.

The sequencing sample was made of peripheral blood. The source of this sequence is a woman aged 45-60 years who had recovered from COVID-19. This chain links TRBV2 with TRBJ2-2, with 10 bases lining up with TRBD1. The CDR3 sequence is CASSGQGAGTGELFF. The DNA of the CDR3 is TGTGCCAGCAGTGGACAGGGGGCTGGCACCGGGGAGCTGTTTTTT.